This is a list of T cell receptor beta chains from one sample in a study of neurological immune-mediated disorders. TCRdb recomputed calls from the 5' RACE reads with MiXCR, one row per CDR3 protein. The data contain more than 70,000 distinct CDR3 sequences, about 9.4% of them singletons. The specimen sequenced was PBMCs. These receptor sequences come from a man aged 40-49 years in good health. CDR3s include the opening cysteine and the closing phenylalanine or tryptophan. The order of the fields is D gene, V gene, clone size, J gene, CDR3 DNA, CDR3 protein. A D gene is named only where the DNA matches it firmly. For some rows the clone size is stated as once, few or many, or as a class when expanded; others skip it.

NA	TRBV7-9	many	TRBJ1-1	TGTGCCAGCAGCTTAGTTGGGGGGGGGGCGAGGACTGAAGCTTTCTTT	CASSLVGGGARTEAFF
TRBD2	TRBV5-1	many	TRBJ2-1	TGCGCCAGCAGCGGGGGACTAGTCGGTAATGAGCAGTTCTTC	CASSGGLVGNEQFF
TRBD2	TRBV28	many	TRBJ2-7	TGTGCCAGCAGTTTTGGACTAGCGGGAGGGCCGTGGGAGCAGTACTTC	CASSFGLAGGPWEQYF
TRBD2	TRBV15	many	TRBJ2-1	TGTGCCACCAGCAGAGTAGTCACTAGCGGGAGGAATGAGCAGTTCTTC	CATSRVVTSGRNEQFF
NA	TRBV29-1	many	TRBJ2-1	TGCAGCGTTGGGGGCAGGGGAGATGAGCAGTTCTTC	CSVGGRGDEQFF
NA	TRBV5-1	many	TRBJ1-2	TGCGCCAGCAGCTTGCAGGGTTCATATGATGGCTACACCTTC	CASSLQGSYDGYTF
TRBD1	TRBV20-1	few	TRBJ2-2	TGCAGTGCTATAGGGGGCCATGGCAAGGGGACCGGGGAGCTGTTTTTT	CSAIGGHGKGTGELFF
NA	TRBV29-1	many	TRBJ2-1	TGCAGCGTTGAGCCTTCGACCCCCTACAATGAGCAGTTCTTC	CSVEPSTPYNEQFF
NA	TRBV6-1	NA	TRBJ1-4	TGTGCCAGCAGTGAACCAGGGAGGGGAAAACTGTTTTTT	CASSEPGRGKLFF
TRBD2	TRBV24-1	many	TRBJ2-7	TGTGCCACCAGTAGGCGGGAGGACTACGAGCAGTACTTC	CATSRREDYEQYF
TRBD2	TRBV7-2	many	TRBJ2-3	TGTGCCAGCAGCTTACGAGGAGCGGGGCTAAACACAGATACGCAGTATTTT	CASSLRGAGLNTDTQYF
NA	TRBV4-2	many	TRBJ1-4	TGTGCCAGCAGCCAGACAGGTCTGAGGGAAAAACTGTTTTTT	CASSQTGLREKLFF
NA	TRBV10-3	many	TRBJ1-1	TGTGCCATCAGTGAGACAGATGGTATGAACACTGAAGCTTTCTTT	CAISETDGMNTEAFF
NA	TRBV3-1	many	TRBJ2-7	TGTGCCAGCAGCCAAGATCTCTCACTAGTTGGCGAGCAGTACTTC	CASSQDLSLVGEQYF
TRBD2	TRBV12-3/TRBV12-4	many	TRBJ2-3	TGTGCCAGCAGTTTTGGCGGGAGTATGGTGCAGTATTTT	CASSFGGSMVQYF
NA	TRBV7-2	many	TRBJ1-5	TGTGCCAGCAGCTTAGAGCCAAGTAGGAATCAGCCCCAGCATTTT	CASSLEPSRNQPQHF
NA	TRBV11-2	many	TRBJ2-3	TGTGCCAGCAGCTTAGCCGGGGCTATTCCAGATACGCAGTATTTT	CASSLAGAIPDTQYF
NA	TRBV7-9	many	TRBJ2-6	TGTGCCAGCAGCGGCGGCCGGGGACTCTCTGGGGCCAACGTCCTGACTTTC	CASSGGRGLSGANVLTF
NA	TRBV5-1	many	TRBJ1-4	TGCGCCAGCAGCTTGGAGCAGTCGAAAAAACTGTTTTTT	CASSLEQSKKLFF
TRBD1	TRBV5-1	many	TRBJ1-1	TGCGCCAGCAGCTTTTCCCTGGGACAGGGGGCGGAAATCCCTGAAGCTTTCTTT	CASSFSLGQGAEIPEAFF
NA	TRBV29-1	many	TRBJ1-5	TGCAGCACGAGATTCCCCCAGCATTTT	CSTRFPQHF
NA	TRBV7-2	NA	TRBJ2-3	TGTGCCAGCAGCTTAAGTTTCGGCGTTACCCAGTATTTT	CASSLSFGVTQYF
TRBD2	TRBV3-1	NA	TRBJ2-3	TGTGCCAGCAGACCCCAGGGACTAGCGGGGAGTACAGATACGCAGTATTTT	CASRPQGLAGSTDTQYF
NA	TRBV6-5	many	TRBJ2-6	TGTGCCAGCAGTCCACAATCTGGGGCCAACGTCCTGACTTTC	CASSPQSGANVLTF
NA	TRBV29-1	many	TRBJ2-2	TGCAGCGTTGTTAGCGGGAACACCGGGGAGCTGTTTTTT	CSVVSGNTGELFF
NA	TRBV7-2	many	TRBJ1-6	TGTGCCAGCAGCTTAGCAGGGGATTCACCCCTCCACTTT	CASSLAGDSPLHF
NA	TRBV20-1	many	TRBJ2-7	TGCAGTGCTGGAGGACCCACGGTATTCGAGCAGTACTTC	CSAGGPTVFEQYF
TRBD2	TRBV12-3/TRBV12-4	many	TRBJ2-1	TGTGCCAGCAGTTATCCCCTGGCGGGGGAGGCGAGGGAGCAGTTCTTC	CASSYPLAGEAREQFF
TRBD1	TRBV5-1	many	TRBJ1-6	TGCGCCAGCAGCCCGGGACAGGGAGTGGTTCCGCTTAATTCACCCCTCCACTTT	CASSPGQGVVPLNSPLHF